The 11 T cell receptor beta chains given below trace back to one sample, sequenced in a study of identical twins. Using its own MiXCR run on the 5' RACE reads, TCRdb lists one record per CDR3 protein. The sample carries a few hundred thousand distinct CDR3 sequences, around 9.7% recorded once. Sample: naive T cells sorted from blood. The source is a woman aged 45-65 years in good health.

This clonotype has a handful of counts. The CDR3 here is CASSPDGIDTQYF. CDR3 nucleotide sequence: TGTGCCAGCTCACCAGACGGGATAGATACGCAGTATTTT. The V and J genes are TRBV18 and TRBJ2-3; D may be TRBD2 (5 bases). This CDR3 comprises 13 residues. Germline V lookup: CDR1 KGHSH, CDR2 LQKENI. V lost 2 bases and J lost 5, with 8 bases in between.

This clonotype came up many times. The chain is built from TRBV4-1 and TRBJ2-7; TRBD2 is a possible D gene (7 bases). Germline V gives CDR1 MGHRA, CDR2 YSYEKL. The CDR3 sequence is 16 residues long. The germline V and J ends were trimmed by 4 bases and 1 base, with 17 bases remaining between them. CDR3 nucleotide sequence: TGCGCCAGCAGCCCGGGGGGCGGGATATATTCCTACGAGCAGTACTTC. Protein product: CASSPGGGIYSYEQYF.

This chain joins TRBV14 and TRBJ2-7; D is unclear. The germline V gene has CDR1 SGHDN and CDR2 FVKESK. The V and J ends lost 0 bases and 0 bases respectively, with 6 bases between them. The length of the CDR3 is 14 residues. The CDR3 sequence is CASSQEHPSYEQYF. In nucleotides, the CDR3 is TGTGCCAGCAGCCAAGAGCACCCCTCCTACGAGCAGTACTTC.

The chain employs TRBV7-9 and TRBJ2-7, with D perhaps TRBD2 (6 bases). The CDR3 runs 13 residues. V lost 6 bases and J lost 6, with 15 bases in between. The V gene's germline CDR1 is SEHNR and CDR2 FQNEAQ (reference sequence). This CDR3 reads CASSFLANGEQYV. The CDR3 DNA reads TGTGCCAGCAGTTTTCTAGCGAATGGCGAGCAGTACGTC.

This clonotype was detected only a few times. The rearrangement links TRBV6-5 to TRBJ2-1; D is undetermined. V lost 7 bases to trimming and J lost 6 bases, with 13 bases between them. The germline gives CDR1 MNHEY, CDR2 SVGAGI. The CDR3 runs to 13 residues. The CDR3 reads CASKPGSGNEQFF. In DNA form, the CDR3 reads TGTGCCAGCAAACCGGGTTCCGGCAATGAGCAGTTCTTC.

This clonotype was detected ten times or more. The V and J genes are TRBV7-9 and TRBJ2-7, with 8 bases identical to TRBD1. The CDR3 is 14 amino acids. With V trimmed by 5 bases and J by 3 bases, 6 bases remained unmatched. CDR1 and CDR2 from the germline V gene are SEHNR and FQNEAQ (reference sequence). CDR3 residues: CASSKRQGRYEQYF. The CDR3 DNA sequence: TGTGCCAGCAGCAAAAGACAGGGGCGCTACGAGCAGTACTTC. Based on the CDR3 plus reference TRBV7-9 and TRBJ2-7, the full variable domain is DTGVSQNPRHKITKRGQNVTFRCDPISEHNRLYWYRQTLGQGPEFLTYFQNEAQLEKSRLLSDRFSAERPKGSFSTLEIQRTEQGDSAMYLCASSKRQGRYEQYFGPGTRLTVT.

V and J are TRBV6-6 and TRBJ2-1; 8 bases match TRBD2. The junction had 10 bases not matched to a gene; V was cut back by 0 bases and J by 6 bases. Germline V gene data show CDR1 as MNHNY and CDR2 as SVGAGI (reference sequence). The CDR3 has 17 amino acids. The CDR3 sequence: CASSYSPGGRISNEQFF. CDR3 DNA sequence: TGTGCCAGCAGTTACTCGCCCGGCGGGAGGATTAGCAATGAGCAGTTCTTC.

The CDR3 region is CASTVRVSETQYF. As DNA, the CDR3 is TGCGCCAGCACAGTGAGGGTATCGGAGACCCAGTACTTC. The rearrangement joins TRBV4-1 to TRBJ2-5; tentatively, D is TRBD2 (5 bases). V dropped 7 bases and J dropped 5 bases, with 14 bases sitting between them. CDR3 length: 13 amino acids. Per the germline V gene, CDR1 is MGHRA and CDR2 is YSYEKL.

The V and J genes are TRBV20-1 and TRBJ2-3; 9 positions agree with TRBD1. V dropped 5 bases and J dropped 3; count of bases not matched to a gene: 3. The CDR3 loop spans 13 amino acids. Germline CDR1 DFQATT, CDR2 SNEGSKA (reference sequence). This CDR3 reads CSAQDRGTDTQYF. In nucleotides, the CDR3 is TGCAGTGCTCAGGACAGGGGAACAGATACGCAGTATTTT.

The chain employs TRBV18 and TRBJ2-3, with 7 bases aligning to TRBD1. From germline, CDR1 is KGHSH and CDR2 LQKENI. The CDR3 has 16 amino acids. V lost 0 bases, J lost 0 bases, and 3 bases stayed unmatched. CDR3 region: CASSPPTGPSTDTQYF. The CDR3 coding sequence is TGTGCCAGCTCACCACCGACAGGGCCTAGCACAGATACGCAGTATTTT.

There are many counts of this clonotype. The chain uses TRBV29-1 and TRBJ2-5; either TRBD1 or TRBD2 may fit D (5 bases each). With 3 bases removed from V and 9 bases from J, the gap between germline ends came to 20 bases. Germline V lookup: CDR1 SQVTM, CDR2 ANQGSEA. CDR3 length: 14 amino acids. CDR3 loop: CSVDVRDGRQPQYF. CDR3 DNA sequence: TGCAGCGTTGACGTCCGGGACGGACGCCAACCCCAGTACTTC.